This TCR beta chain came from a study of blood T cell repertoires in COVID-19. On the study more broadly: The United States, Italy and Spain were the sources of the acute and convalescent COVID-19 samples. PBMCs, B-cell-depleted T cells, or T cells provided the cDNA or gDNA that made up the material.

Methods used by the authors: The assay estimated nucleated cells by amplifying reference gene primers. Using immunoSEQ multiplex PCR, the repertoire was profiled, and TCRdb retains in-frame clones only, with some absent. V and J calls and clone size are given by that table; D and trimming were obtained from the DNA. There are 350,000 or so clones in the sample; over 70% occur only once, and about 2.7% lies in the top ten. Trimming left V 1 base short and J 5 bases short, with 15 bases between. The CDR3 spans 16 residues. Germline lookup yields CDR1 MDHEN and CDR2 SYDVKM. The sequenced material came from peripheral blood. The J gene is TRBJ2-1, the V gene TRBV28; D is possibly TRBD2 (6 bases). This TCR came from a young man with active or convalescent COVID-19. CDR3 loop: CASSLSARDVHNEQFF. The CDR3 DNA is TGTGCCAGCAGTTTATCGGCGCGGGACGTCCACAATGAGCAGTTCTTC.